This entry lists 30 T cell receptor beta chains sequenced from one sample in a study of T cell repertoires in cytomegalovirus infection. TCRdb itself ran the reads through MiXCR, one entry per CDR3 protein. The data show roughly 280,000 distinct CDR3 sequences, with approximately 8.3% seen just once and around 16% held by the top ten. The sample was PBMCs. These receptors were taken from a human donor in good health (CMV status not recorded). Some clones in this sample may be carry-over from other donors' samples.

This clonotype was seen many times. V is TRBV7-2 and J is TRBJ2-7; D not resolved. The CDR3 covers 13 residues. Trimming took 5 bases from V and 9 from J, leaving 17 bases between them. From germline, CDR1 is SGHTA and CDR2 FQGNSA. This CDR3 is CASSPSFQLGQYF. DNA of the CDR3: TGTGCCAGCAGCCCCTCGTTTCAACTCGGGCAGTACTTC. Full variable domain (outside the CDR3, taken from reference TRBV7-2 and TRBJ2-7): GAGVSQSPSNKVTEKGKDVELRCDPISGHTALYWYRQSLGQGLEFLIYFQGNSAPDKSGLPSDRFSAERTGGSVSTLTIQRTQQEDSAVYLCASSPSFQLGQYFGPGTRLTVT.

Note on this clonotype: A much larger clone differs by one base, so this may be a read error. J is TRBJ2-1 and V is TRBV4-1; a weak D match, TRBD2 (5 bases). There are 14 residues in the CDR3. The germline V gene encodes CDR1 MGHRA and CDR2 YSYEKL. The CDR3 is CASSPHERYNEQLF. The DNA of the CDR3 is TGTGCCAGCAGCCCACACGAGCGGTACAATGAGCAGCTCTTC.

The genes are TRBV18 and TRBJ1-6; D is uncertain. This CDR3 has 13 residues. CDR1 and CDR2 from the germline V gene are KGHSH and LQKENI. The V end lost 6 bases, the J end lost 9 bases, and 12 bases lay between the germline ends. In nucleotides, the CDR3 is TGTGCCAGCTCCGAGACGGGGTTTTCACCCCTCCACTTT. Translating gives CASSETGFSPLHF.

This clonotype was counted between two and nine times. This chain links TRBV20-1 with TRBJ1-2; D might be TRBD1 (5 bases). V was pared by 7 bases and J by 5 bases, with 17 bases between. Germline CDR1 is DFQATT and CDR2 is SNEGSKA (reference sequence). The CDR3 is made up of 13 amino acids. CDR3 bases: TGCAGTGTTCCGGGACGAGGAGTTTATGGCTACACCTTC. Encoded protein: CSVPGRGVYGYTF.

Only a few counts were recorded for this clonotype. The V and J genes are TRBV12-3 or TRBV12-4 and TRBJ1-5; weak D call: TRBD1 (5 bases). Trimming removed 6 bases at V and 1 base at J, with 16 bases between. This CDR3 spans 16 amino acids. The CDR3 protein is CASSRRGGQSNQPQHF. CDR3 nucleotide sequence: TGTGCCAGCAGCCGACGGGGGGGTCAGAGCAATCAGCCCCAGCATTTT.

This chain uses TRBV10-2 with TRBJ1-6; the D is unclear. V was shortened by 5 bases and J by 5 bases, with 13 bases between the two germline ends. The CDR3 extends over 15 amino acids. Germline assignment: CDR1 WSHSY and CDR2 SAAADI. CDR3 in DNA: TGCGCCAGCAGTCGTCGGACGGGAGATAATTCACCCCTCCACTTT. This codes for CASSRRTGDNSPLHF.

This clonotype was counted many times. The CDR3: CASSPGGNSYNEQFF. DNA for the CDR3: TGTGCCAGCTCACCAGGGGGCAACTCCTACAATGAGCAGTTCTTC. The chain recombines TRBV18 with TRBJ2-1; D possibly corresponds to TRBD1 (6 bases). The CDR3 runs 15 residues. V shed 2 bases and J shed 0 bases, with 8 bases lying between them. Germline values: CDR1 KGHSH, CDR2 LQKENI.

In the case of this clonotype: A much larger clone is a single base away; this may be a read error. The V and J genes are TRBV11-3 and TRBJ2-1; the match to TRBD2 covers 8 bases. The CDR3 consists of 15 residues. Germline V CDR1 and CDR2: SGHNT, YENEEA. Losses at the gene ends were 1 base for V and 9 bases for J; bases not matched to a gene: 8. The CDR3 nucleotides are TGTGCCAGCAGCTTAGGCTTTCGGGGGGGCATTGAGCAGTTCTTC. Translated, it gives CASSLGFRGGIEQFF. Full variable domain (missing parts from reference TRBV11-3 and TRBJ2-1): EAGVVQSPRYKIIEKKQPVAFWCNPISGHNTLYWYLQNLGQGPELLIRYENEEAVDDSQLPKDRFSAERLKGVDSTLKIQPAELGDSAVYLCASSLGFRGGIEQFFGPGTRLTVL.

The V call is TRBV7-2, the J call TRBJ2-7; D is possibly TRBD1 (6 bases). V gave up 5 bases and J gave up 3 bases, with 20 bases separating them. Germline CDR1 and CDR2: SGHTA and FQGNSA. The CDR3 is made up of 16 amino acids. The CDR3 sequence is CASSPGVGGRGYEQYF. CDR3 coding DNA: TGTGCCAGCAGCCCCGGGGTAGGGGGAAGAGGCTACGAGCAGTACTTC.

This clonotype was counted many times. The chain uses TRBV7-2 and TRBJ1-2, with D unclear. Trimming took 0 bases from V and 10 from J, leaving 15 bases between them. The CDR3 loop spans 14 amino acids. Germline V gives CDR1 SGHTA, CDR2 FQGNSA. The CDR3 reads CASSLAPGNSAYTF. The CDR3 DNA reads as TGTGCCAGCAGCTTAGCGCCTGGGAATAGTGCCTACACCTTC.

This clonotype was counted at least ten times. The chain links TRBV7-2 to TRBJ2-5; D not resolved. The CDR3 is 13 residues long. Per germline, CDR1 SGHTA and CDR2 FQGNSA. The ends were cut back, 0 bases at V and 3 bases at J, with 5 bases in the middle. In DNA, the CDR3 is TGTGCCAGCAGCTTAGCGCCAAAAGAGACCCAGTACTTC. This gives the protein CASSLAPKETQYF.

This clonotype was observed many times. The chain joins TRBV7-6 to TRBJ1-4, with TRBD1 as a possible D gene (6 bases). The ends were cut back, 3 bases at V and 0 bases at J, with 14 bases in the middle. CDR3 length: 17 residues. Looked up from germline, CDR1 is SGHVS and CDR2 is FNYEAQ. The CDR3 loop reads CASSLDSGVATNEKLFF. In DNA form, the CDR3 reads TGTGCCAGCAGCTTGGACAGCGGTGTTGCAACTAATGAAAAACTGTTTTTT.

There are a few counts of this clonotype. This chain joins TRBV5-1 and TRBJ2-7; 9 bases match TRBD1. Germline loops: CDR1 SGHRS, CDR2 YFSETQ. Germline trimming cut 3 bases from V and 7 bases from J; bases unmatched to any gene: 14. The length of the CDR3 is 16 residues. The CDR3 nucleotides read TGCGCCAGCAGCTCCACCTCCGGGACAGGGATGCGGGAGCAGTACTTC. Amino acids: CASSSTSGTGMREQYF. Full variable domain (remainder filled in from reference TRBV5-1 and TRBJ2-7): KAGVTQTPRYLIKTRGQQVTLSCSPISGHRSVSWYQQTPGQGLQFLFEYFSETQRNKGNFPGRFSGRQFSNSRSEMNVSTLELGDSALYLCASSSTSGTGMREQYFGPGTRLTVT.

This clonotype was observed at least ten times. The rearrangement uses TRBV20-1 and TRBJ2-5; the match to TRBD1 covers 7 bases. Germline V lookup: CDR1 DFQATT, CDR2 SNEGSKA (reference sequence). Trimming cost V 5 bases and J 2 bases; bases outside gene matches: 5. The CDR3 has 13 residues. CDR3 DNA sequence: TGCAGTGCTCCTCCGACAGGGCAAGAGACCCAGTACTTC. Its protein product is CSAPPTGQETQYF.

The CDR3 region is CASSPQRGYNTGELFF. DNA for the CDR3: TGTGCCAGCAGTCCCCAGCGGGGATATAACACCGGGGAGCTGTTTTTT. The chain joins TRBV12-3 or TRBV12-4 to TRBJ2-2, with 7 bases matching TRBD2. CDR3 size: 16 residues. V was pared by 5 bases and J by 2 bases, with 8 bases of the junction left unmatched.

The gene calls are TRBV20-1 and TRBJ1-1, with unresolved D. V gave up 5 bases and J gave up 0 bases, with 16 bases separating them. Germline-derived CDR1 and CDR2 are DFQATT and SNEGSKA (reference sequence). The CDR3 contains 15 residues. The CDR3 DNA follows: TGCAGTGCTGGGCCTTTAGTGTCCATGAACACTGAAGCTTTCTTT. It is translated as CSAGPLVSMNTEAFF.

This clonotype was found many times. The chain combines TRBV28 with TRBJ2-4, with no clear D. The germline V gene has CDR1 MDHEN and CDR2 SYDVKM. The CDR3 is made up of 14 amino acids. The germline V and J ends were trimmed by 2 bases and 0 bases, with 5 bases remaining between them. The CDR3 is CASSLGRAKNIQYF. In nucleotides, the CDR3 is TGTGCCAGCAGTTTAGGGCGAGCCAAAAACATTCAGTACTTC.

This clonotype was picked up a small number of times. One junction end does not reproduce the germline sequence, and a read error may be involved. This chain joins TRBV7-8 and TRBJ2-5, with 9 bases fitting TRBD2. The germline gives CDR1 SGHVS, CDR2 FQNEAQ. The CDR3 has 17 residues. For the CDR3, the DNA is TGTGCCAACAGCTTCAAGGCTAGCGGGAACCTCCAAGAGACCCAGTACTTC. It yields the protein CANSFKASGNLQETQYF.

This clonotype was counted ten times or more. Here the CDR3 reads CASRPRVSGEQYF. The CDR3 nucleotides read TGTGCCAGCAGACCTCGGGTCTCTGGCGAGCAGTACTTC. This rearrangement joins TRBV7-2 to TRBJ2-7; no definite D call. The germline CDR1 and CDR2 sequences are SGHTA and FQGNSA. The CDR3 consists of 13 residues. V was trimmed by 6 bases and J by 6 bases, leaving 15 bases between them.

This clonotype was seen more than once but under ten times. The chain couples TRBV6-2 or TRBV6-3 to TRBJ1-2; 7 bases are a match to TRBD1. V shed 4 bases, J shed 4 bases, and the junction held 3 bases outside the gene matches. The CDR3 length is 13 residues. Germline CDR1 is MNHEY and CDR2 is SVGEGT. The CDR3 sequence is CASSLDRIYGYTF. Here the CDR3 DNA reads TGTGCCAGCAGTTTGGACAGGATCTATGGCTACACCTTC.

This clonotype was counted at least ten times. This chain uses TRBV6-1 with TRBJ1-1, with unresolved D. Germline V lookup: CDR1 MNHNS, CDR2 SASEGT. The CDR3 contains 14 residues. The V gene lost 7 bases and the J gene lost 3 bases, with 15 bases spanning the gap. The CDR3 bases are TGTGCCAGCACCGACCCCGGCAGCTACACTGAAGCTTTCTTT. Translating it yields CASTDPGSYTEAFF.

The chain recombines TRBV29-1 with TRBJ1-1; no reliable D call. V gave up 7 bases and J gave up 0 bases, with 9 bases separating them. Germline V gene lookup returns CDR1 SQVTM and CDR2 ANQGSEA. The CDR3 is 12 amino acids. CDR3 loop: CSATNLNTEAFF. DNA of the CDR3: TGCAGCGCGACAAATTTGAACACTGAAGCTTTCTTT.

The CDR3 reads CASSLSSGRTEAFF. CDR3 in DNA: TGTGCCAGCAGTTTGTCCTCCGGCCGGACTGAAGCTTTCTTT. The genes are TRBV28 and TRBJ1-1; D is uncertain. V was pared by 3 bases and J by 5 bases, with 13 bases between. The length of the CDR3 is 14 residues. Looked up from germline, CDR1 is MDHEN and CDR2 is SYDVKM.

This clonotype occurred many times. The chain employs TRBV7-2 and TRBJ2-2, with 8 nucleotides matching TRBD2. The CDR3 is 14 amino acids. Looked up from germline, CDR1 is SGHTA and CDR2 is FQGNSA. The J segment lost 4 bases and the V segment lost 5 bases, leaving 3 bases of the junction unmatched. The CDR3 here is CASSAGTSTGELFF. In DNA form, the CDR3 reads TGTGCCAGCAGCGCCGGGACTAGCACCGGGGAGCTGTTTTTT.

This clonotype was counted ten times or more. The rearrangement uses TRBV7-2 and TRBJ1-1; unclear D gene. V was shortened by 8 bases and J by 1 base, with 8 bases between the two germline ends. The germline V gene has CDR1 SGHTA and CDR2 FQGNSA. This CDR3 is 12 amino acids long. CDR3 DNA: TGTGCCAGCGGACTCAAGAACACTGAAGCTTTCTTT. It is translated as CASGLKNTEAFF.

The J gene is TRBJ2-1, the V gene TRBV7-6; 9 nucleotides align to TRBD2. J lost 9 bases, V lost 3 bases, and 6 bases had no gene match. The CDR3 sequence is 14 residues long. Germline V lookup: CDR1 SGHVS, CDR2 FNYEAQ. CDR3 residues: CASSFGGLAIEQFF. CDR3 in DNA: TGTGCCAGCAGCTTTGGAGGACTAGCGATTGAGCAGTTCTTC.

J is TRBJ2-1 and V is TRBV7-9, with 8 bases that match TRBD2. V shed 1 base, J shed 7 bases, and the junction held 9 bases outside the gene matches. The CDR3 has 16 amino acids. Germline V gene sequence: CDR1 SEHNR, CDR2 FQNEAQ (reference sequence). CDR3 sequence (DNA): TGTGCCAGCAGCTTAGTGGTGACTAGCGATAGAAATGAGCAGTTCTTC. This translates into CASSLVVTSDRNEQFF.

This clonotype was counted a few times. The chain carries TRBV7-2 and TRBJ2-7; possibly TRBD1 or TRBD2 for D (6 bases each). This CDR3 has 16 residues. Trimming removed 2 bases from V and 6 bases from J, with 20 bases in between. From germline, CDR1 is SGHTA and CDR2 FQGNSA. CDR3 loop: CASSLQATGAPAEQYF. The CDR3 coding sequence is TGTGCCAGCAGCTTACAGGCTACGGGGGCCCCCGCCGAGCAGTACTTC.

The table lists this clonotype with many counts. The rearrangement joins TRBV5-6 to TRBJ2-3; perhaps TRBD1 as D (6 bases). The germline V gene encodes CDR1 SGHDT and CDR2 YYEEEE. Trimming stripped 3 bases from V and 4 bases from J, with 18 bases between. The CDR3 contains 16 residues. Written as DNA, the CDR3 is TGTGCCAGCAGCTGGGTCACAGGGAACCAGGCAGATACGCAGTATTTT. Its translation is CASSWVTGNQADTQYF.

This clonotype came up many times. The gene calls are TRBV7-2 and TRBJ2-5, with D perhaps assigned TRBD1 or TRBD2 (5 bases each). Germline V gives CDR1 SGHTA, CDR2 FQGNSA. Trimming cost V 4 bases and J 7 bases, with 13 bases left between them. The CDR3 has 13 amino acids. The CDR3 DNA is TGTGCCAGCAGCTCAGGGATTGGGGGGACCCAGTACTTC. Its protein is CASSSGIGGTQYF.